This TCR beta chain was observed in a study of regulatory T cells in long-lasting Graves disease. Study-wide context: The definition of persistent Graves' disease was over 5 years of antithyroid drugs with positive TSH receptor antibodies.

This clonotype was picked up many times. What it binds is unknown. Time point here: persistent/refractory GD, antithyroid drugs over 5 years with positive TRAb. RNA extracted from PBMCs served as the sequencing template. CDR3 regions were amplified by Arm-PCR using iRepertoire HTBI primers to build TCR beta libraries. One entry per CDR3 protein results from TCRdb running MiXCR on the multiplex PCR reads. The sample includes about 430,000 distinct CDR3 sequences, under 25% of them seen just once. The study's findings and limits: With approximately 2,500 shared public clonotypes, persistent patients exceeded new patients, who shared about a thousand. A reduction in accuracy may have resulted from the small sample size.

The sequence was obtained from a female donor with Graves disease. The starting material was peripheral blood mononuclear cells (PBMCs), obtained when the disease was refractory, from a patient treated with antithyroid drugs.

The DNA for the CDR3 is TGTGCCAGCACCGCGGGAGTCACTGAAGCTTTCTTT. Its protein product is CASTAGVTEAFF. The rearrangement uses TRBV7-9 and TRBJ1-1; D not certain. V shed 7 bases and J shed 4 bases, with 10 bases lying between them. This CDR3 comprises 12 residues. Per the germline V gene, CDR1 is SEHNR and CDR2 is FQNEAQ (reference sequence).